The 15 T cell receptor beta chains below all came from one sample that was sequenced in a study of radiotherapy plus CTLA-4 blockade in lung cancer. Here immunoSEQ multiplex PCR was the method, and the copy in TCRdb shows in-frame clones only, minus some. The sample consists of 45,000 to 75,000 clones, 75% to 85% of them appearing once. Sequenced here: peripheral blood, sampled from a patient treated with radiotherapy plus ipilimumab. Receptors originate from a human donor with non-small cell lung cancer who had a partial response to radiotherapy plus ipilimumab.

The chain joins TRBV15 to TRBJ2-7; D is perhaps TRBD2 (7 bases). The germline V gene has CDR1 LNHNV and CDR2 YYDKDF (reference sequence). The length of the CDR3 is 14 residues. V lost 8 bases to trimming and J lost 3 bases, with 17 bases between them. The CDR3 sequence: CATGRGGNVYEQYF. The CDR3 DNA reads as TGTGCCACCGGAAGGGGGGGGAATGTCTACGAGCAGTACTTC. The complete variable domain, with remaining parts taken from reference TRBV15 and TRBJ2-7, reads DAMVIQNPRYQVTQFGKPVTLSCSQTLNHNVMYWYQQKSSQAPKLLFHYYDKDFNNEADTPDNFQSRRPNTSFCFLDIRSPGLGDTAMYLCATGRGGNVYEQYFGPGTRLTVT.

The V gene is TRBV6-5, the J gene TRBJ2-5, with 8 bases fitting TRBD1. V was clipped by 6 bases and J by 2 bases; unmatched bases: 5. The CDR3 contains 14 residues. Germline lookup yields CDR1 MNHEY and CDR2 SVGAGI. CDR3 sequence (DNA): TGTGCCAGCAGCGCAGGGGGCAATCAAGAGACCCAGTACTTC. Translating gives CASSAGGNQETQYF.

The chain is built from TRBV29-1 and TRBJ2-4; D unresolved. This CDR3 has 13 residues. V was trimmed by 7 bases and J by 0 bases, leaving 10 bases between them. Germline V gene data show CDR1 as SQVTM and CDR2 as ANQGSEA. The chain's CDR3 is CSAMSLAKNIQYF. As DNA, the CDR3 is TGCAGCGCTATGTCCTTAGCCAAAAACATTCAGTACTTC.

This clone was seen just once. The chain is built from TRBV19 and TRBJ1-1; D unresolved. This CDR3 is 14 amino acids long. Germline lookup yields CDR1 LNHDA and CDR2 SQIVND (reference sequence). Trimming removed 1 base at V and 8 bases at J, with 14 bases between. The CDR3 spells CASSIGFEELEAFF. The DNA for the CDR3 is TGTGCCAGTAGTATAGGGTTTGAGGAACTCGAAGCTTTCTTT.

This chain joins TRBV7-2 and TRBJ2-4, with 9 bases aligning to TRBD1. The CDR3 has 16 residues. CDR1 and CDR2 from the germline V gene are SGHTA and FQGNSA. The J segment lost 1 base and the V segment lost 5 bases, leaving 6 bases of the junction unmatched. The CDR3 loop reads CASSPTGGAAKNIQYF. The CDR3 DNA is TGTGCCAGCAGCCCGACAGGGGGGGCGGCCAAAAACATTCAGTACTTC.

The chain combines TRBV19 with TRBJ1-6; D uncertain. The CDR3 consists of 13 residues. Germline V gene sequence: CDR1 LNHDA, CDR2 SQIVND (reference sequence). With 5 bases removed from V and 11 bases from J, the gap between germline ends came to 13 bases. CDR3 nucleotide sequence: TGTGCCAGTAGTTCGAAGGACGGGACACCCCTCCACTTT. Translated: CASSSKDGTPLHF.

This rearrangement joins TRBV5-1 to TRBJ1-2, with TRBD1 matching over 9 bases. Germline CDR1 and CDR2: SGHRS and YFSETQ. The CDR3 is 14 residues long. V lost 2 bases and J lost 10; bases outside the gene matches: 9. The CDR3 spells CASSLWDRAIDYTF. CDR3 DNA sequence: TGCGCCAGCAGCTTATGGGACAGGGCTATAGACTACACCTTC.

The chain combines TRBV6-1 with TRBJ2-4; maybe TRBD1 (6 bases). V lost 5 bases and J lost 0, with 11 bases in between. Germline V gene lookup returns CDR1 MNHNS and CDR2 SASEGT. This CDR3 contains 15 residues. The CDR3 here is CASSSGDLAKNIQYF. The CDR3 DNA sequence: TGTGCCAGCAGTTCAGGGGACCTAGCCAAAAACATTCAGTACTTC.

The chain uses TRBV5-1 and TRBJ1-6, with D unclear. CDR1 is SGHRS and CDR2 is YFSETQ in the germline V gene. V lost 0 bases to trimming and J lost 10 bases, with 8 bases between them. This CDR3 has 13 residues. The CDR3 DNA sequence: TGCGCCAGCAGCTTGGAGGAGGGATCACCCCTCCACTTT. Its protein product is CASSLEEGSPLHF.

The rearrangement links TRBV6-6 to TRBJ2-1; no clear D gene. Trimming cost V 7 bases and J 5 bases, with 15 bases left between them. The germline CDR1 and CDR2 sequences are MNHNY and SVGAGI (reference sequence). This CDR3 comprises 14 residues. The DNA for the CDR3 is TGTGCCAGCAACCGACCGGCAGGTCACAATGAGCAGTTCTTC. It encodes CASNRPAGHNEQFF.

The rearrangement links TRBV19 to TRBJ1-2, with TRBD1 matching over 9 bases. V dropped 4 bases and J dropped 0; count of bases not matched to a gene: 0. The CDR3 has 14 amino acids. Germline loops: CDR1 LNHDA, CDR2 SQIVND (reference sequence). CDR3 residues: CASSRTGANYGYTF. The CDR3 DNA sequence: TGTGCCAGTAGTAGGACAGGGGCTAACTATGGCTACACCTTC.

The V and J genes are TRBV2 and TRBJ2-5; TRBD1 agrees at 7 bases. CDR3 length: 13 residues. The V segment lost 8 bases and the J segment 5 bases; nucleotides outside the gene matches: 8. Germline CDR1 reads SNHLY; CDR2 reads FYNNEI. CDR3 in amino acids: CASLQGSGETQYF. In DNA form, the CDR3 reads TGTGCCAGCCTACAGGGGTCGGGGGAGACCCAGTACTTC.

This clone came up a few times. The V gene is TRBV4-3, the J gene TRBJ2-2; 8 nucleotides agree with TRBD1. CDR3 length equals 16 residues. Germline CDR1 reads LGHNA; CDR2 reads YSLEER. Trimming cost V 2 bases and J 2 bases; bases outside gene matches: 4. CDR3 sequence: CASSQKGQGNTGELFF. CDR3 nucleotide sequence: TGCGCCAGCAGCCAAAAAGGACAGGGTAACACCGGGGAGCTGTTTTTT.

The gene calls are TRBV5-4 and TRBJ2-1; perhaps TRBD2 as D (5 bases). This CDR3 region has 16 residues. Germline V gene sequence: CDR1 SGHNT, CDR2 YYREEE (reference sequence). V lost 0 bases to trimming and J lost 1 base, with 11 bases between them. In DNA form, the CDR3 reads TGTGCCAGCAGCTTGGAGAGGGTTGCTTCCTACAATGAGCAGTTCTTC. It is translated as CASSLERVASYNEQFF.

This clone was detected a few times. The chain joins TRBV27 to TRBJ2-2, with a possible D match to TRBD1 (5 bases). This CDR3 contains 14 residues. V was pared by 5 bases and J by 8 bases, with 15 bases between. Germline V gene lookup returns CDR1 MNHEY and CDR2 SMNVEV (reference sequence). The CDR3 DNA reads as TGTGCCAGCAGTAGCGTACAGGTATCGGGGGAGCTGTTTTTT. Translation: CASSSVQVSGELFF.